Below, 7 T cell receptor beta chains from the same sample are listed, as sequenced in a study of T cell repertoires in cytomegalovirus infection. MiXCR, applied by TCRdb to the reads, yields one record per CDR3 protein. The data show roughly 500,000 distinct CDR3 sequences, around 10% seen once. Sequenced material: PBMCs. The receptors derive from a human donor in good health (CMV status not recorded). Some clones in this sample may be carry-over from other donors' samples.

This clonotype has ten or more counts. The V and J genes are TRBV28 and TRBJ2-1; D may correspond to TRBD1 or TRBD2 (5 bases each). This CDR3 comprises 13 residues. In germline, CDR1 is MDHEN, CDR2 SYDVKM. The V end was cut by 6 bases, the J end by 9 bases, with 15 bases between. CDR3 residues: CASRQRGGGEQFF. CDR3 DNA: TGTGCCAGCAGACAAAGGGGTGGGGGTGAGCAGTTCTTC.

This clonotype was observed many times. The chain carries TRBV4-1 and TRBJ2-7, with 11 bases lining up with TRBD2. CDR1 is MGHRA and CDR2 is YSYEKL in the germline V gene. This CDR3 spans 16 amino acids. J lost 7 bases, V lost 3 bases, and 11 bases had no gene match. The CDR3 is CASSHPNSGGAREQYF. Written as DNA, the CDR3 is TGCGCCAGCAGCCACCCTAATAGCGGGGGGGCTCGAGAGCAGTACTTC.

On this clonotype itself: This sequence may be a read error, since a much larger clone differs from it by one base. The V call is TRBV18, the J call TRBJ2-7; D is uncertain. Germline lookup yields CDR1 KGHSH and CDR2 LQKENI. CDR3 size: 17 residues. Trimming took 2 bases from V and 3 from J, leaving 20 bases between them. CDR3 sequence (DNA): TGTGCCAGCTCACCAGCACGGCCGCAGACCTACTGCTACGAGCAGTACTTC. Translation gives CASSPARPQTYCYEQYF.

This clonotype was seen many times. The chain has TRBV14 and TRBJ1-4; D is unclear. Trimming removed 4 bases from V and 3 bases from J, with 18 bases in between. Germline assignment: CDR1 SGHDN and CDR2 FVKESK. This CDR3 has 17 residues. The CDR3 protein is CASSPGLRARANEKLFF. In DNA form, the CDR3 reads TGTGCCAGCAGCCCTGGCCTACGAGCCCGGGCTAATGAAAAACTGTTTTTT.

This clonotype has just a few counts. The chain uses TRBV10-3 and TRBJ2-1; 10 bases are shared with TRBD2. Looked up from germline, CDR1 is ENHRY and CDR2 is SYGVKD. CDR3 length: 15 amino acids. The trim removed 6 bases at V and 5 bases at J, leaving 7 bases unmatched. The CDR3, as DNA: TGTGCCATCAGAGGGAGCGGGGGGGTTAACAATGAGCAGTTCTTC. It translates to CAIRGSGGVNNEQFF.

This clonotype has ten or more counts. V is TRBV7-9 and J is TRBJ2-2; a possible D gene is TRBD2 (7 bases). V lost 5 bases, J lost 4 bases, and 17 bases lay in between. The CDR3 length is 16 residues. CDR1 is SEHNR, CDR2 FQNEAQ, per germline (reference sequence). The CDR3 bases are TGTGCCAGCAGCCCAGTGGGGGGGCGAAGCACCGGGGAGCTGTTTTTT. The encoded protein is CASSPVGGRSTGELFF.

This clonotype was seen many times. J is TRBJ2-3 and V is TRBV9; a weak D match, TRBD1 (6 bases). V was shortened by 0 bases and J by 1 base, with 6 bases between the two germline ends. The germline V gene has CDR1 SGDLS and CDR2 YYNGEE. CDR3 length equals 14 residues. CDR3 protein: CASSVGGRTDTQYF. Here the CDR3 DNA reads TGTGCCAGCAGCGTAGGGGGGCGCACAGATACGCAGTATTTT.